Given below is one TCR beta chain in context. Antigen: not known. This sample is part of a study of shared clonotypes between healthy human individuals. Whole-study results and caveats: Clonotype sharing among donors likely depends on sequencing depth.

The CDR3 is 14 amino acids. V lost 3 bases and J 5 bases, leaving 11 bases between the germline ends. The germline gives CDR1 SGHRS, CDR2 YFSETQ. Investigators spread the genomic DNA of each subset evenly over several immunoSEQ plates. Here immunoSEQ multiplex PCR was the method, and the copy in TCRdb shows in-frame clones only, minus some. The sample includes roughly 2.6 million clones, around 90% seen only once; the top ten take over 0.12%. The sample comprised naive CD4+ T cells sorted from blood. As to subset: CD45RA+ positively selected. V is TRBV5-1 and J is TRBJ2-2, with D perhaps TRBD2 (6 bases). This TCR was recovered from a man aged 18 to 30 in good health. CDR3 sequence reads: CASSWDGGTGELFF. As DNA, the CDR3 is TGCGCCAGCAGCTGGGATGGGGGGACCGGGGAGCTGTTTTTT.